The T cell receptor beta chain described here comes from a study of cytomegalovirus exposure and HLA in healthy donors. Per germline, CDR1 MNHEY and CDR2 SVGAGI. The CDR3 extends over 15 amino acids. V was cut by 5 bases and J by 5 bases, with 15 bases left in between. PCR used 60 Vbeta primers and 13 Jbeta primers. In the original analysis: There were about 88 million unique TCR beta chains by a later count, and approximately 12 million of them were shared. TCRdb's copy holds only in-frame clones and misses some; the assay was immunoSEQ multiplex PCR. That table supplies the V and J calls and clone size; D and trimming were determined from the DNA. The sample has roughly 130,000 clones, 80% seen once. To note about this clone: Its cognate antigen is unknown.

Study-level findings and limits: A later analysis appeared to link common viral pathogens to several of the most significant clusters. Analyses of presence/absence relied on an assumption of roughly uniform sequencing depth across donors. A later analysis found most CMV-associated TCR beta chains apparently HLA-restricted.

The chain has TRBV6-5 and TRBJ2-2, with D maybe TRBD2 (6 bases). The specimen was PBMCs. This clonotype was sampled from a middle-aged man in good health and CMV-seronegative. Here the CDR3 DNA reads TGTGCCAGCAGTCGGGCGGGGACCGGGACCGGGGAGCTGTTTTTT. This sequence encodes CASSRAGTGTGELFF.